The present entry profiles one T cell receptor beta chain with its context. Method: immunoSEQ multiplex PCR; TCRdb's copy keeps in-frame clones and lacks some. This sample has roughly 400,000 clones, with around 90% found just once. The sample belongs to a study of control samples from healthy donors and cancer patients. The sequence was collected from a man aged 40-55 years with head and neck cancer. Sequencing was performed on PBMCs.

The CDR3 DNA reads TGTGCCAGCTCACACGGAGGGTGGCACCAAGAGACCCAGTACTTC. Translated: CASSHGGWHQETQYF. The chain links TRBV18 to TRBJ2-5; possibly TRBD2 for D (6 bases). The CDR3 is 15 amino acids. With 4 bases removed from V and 0 bases from J, the gap between germline ends came to 12 bases. Germline CDR1 reads KGHSH; CDR2 reads LQKENI.